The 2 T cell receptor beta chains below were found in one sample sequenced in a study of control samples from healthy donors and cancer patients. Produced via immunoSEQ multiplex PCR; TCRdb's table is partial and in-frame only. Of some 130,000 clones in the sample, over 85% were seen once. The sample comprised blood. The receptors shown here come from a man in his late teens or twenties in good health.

The CDR3 reads CASSLGQHYEQYF. CDR3 DNA sequence: TGTGCCAGCAGCTTAGGACAGCATTACGAGCAGTACTTC. The rearrangement uses TRBV11-2 and TRBJ2-7; weak D call: TRBD1 (5 bases). The CDR3 is 13 residues long. The germline V gene encodes CDR1 SGHAT and CDR2 FQNNGV. Trimming cost V 1 base and J 4 bases, with 8 bases left between them.

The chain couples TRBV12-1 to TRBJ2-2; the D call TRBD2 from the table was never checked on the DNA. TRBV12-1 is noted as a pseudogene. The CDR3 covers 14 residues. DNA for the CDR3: TGTGCCAGCAGCTTTGCGGGGGGGCCCGGGGAGCTGTTTTTT. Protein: CASSFAGGPGELFF.